Below are 15 T cell receptor beta chains sequenced from a single sample in a study of blood T cell repertoires in COVID-19. Profiled with immunoSEQ multiplex PCR; TCRdb holds only in-frame clones, not every one. The sample has about 210,000 clones, 80% to 90% seen once. The sequenced material came from peripheral blood. The origin of the receptors is a man between 18 and 35 years old with active or convalescent COVID-19.

The CDR3 DNA sequence: TGTGCCAGCAGTTACTCCCGCTACAATCAGCCCCAGCATTTT. Protein product: CASSYSRYNQPQHF. V usage is TRBV6-5 and J usage is TRBJ1-5, with no clear D. Deletions cut 0 bases from V and 3 bases from J, with 6 bases between. The CDR3 is 14 residues long. From germline, CDR1 is MNHEY and CDR2 SVGAGI.

This chain connects TRBV10-2 to TRBJ1-5, with D hard to call. Germline V lookup: CDR1 WSHSY, CDR2 SAAADI. The CDR3 spans 15 residues. V lost 3 bases to trimming and J lost 0 bases, with 9 bases between them. CDR3 DNA sequence: TGCGCCAGCAGTGAAACCATCTATAGCAATCAGCCCCAGCATTTT. Protein: CASSETIYSNQPQHF.

V is TRBV19 and J is TRBJ2-1, with 7 nucleotides matching TRBD1. This CDR3 is 14 amino acids long. The germline V gene has CDR1 LNHDA and CDR2 SQIVND (reference sequence). The ends lost 4 bases at V and 7 bases at J; junction bases unmatched: 7. CDR3 residues: CASSTHGTANEQFF. In nucleotides, the CDR3 is TGTGCCAGTAGTACCCACGGGACAGCGAATGAGCAGTTCTTC.

J is TRBJ2-2 and V is TRBV5-4, with 7 bases fitting TRBD1. Germline V gene lookup returns CDR1 SGHNT and CDR2 YYREEE (reference sequence). The ends lost 0 bases at V and 4 bases at J; junction bases unmatched: 3. This CDR3 is 15 amino acids long. Here the CDR3 DNA reads TGTGCCAGCAGCTTGGGGGGACAGACCACCGGGGAGCTGTTTTTT. It specifies CASSLGGQTTGELFF. Using reference TRBV5-4 and TRBJ2-2 for the parts outside the CDR3, the full variable domain is ETGVTQSPTHLIKTRGQQVTLRCSSQSGHNTVSWYQQALGQGPQFIFQYYREEENGRGNFPPRFSGLQFPNYSSELNVNALELDDSALYLCASSLGGQTTGELFFGEGSRLTVL.

CDR3 nucleotides: TGCAGTGCTAGTTCCGGGACAGGGTTGGATGAGCAGTTCTTC. Protein product: CSASSGTGLDEQFF. This chain links TRBV20-1 with TRBJ2-1; 9 nucleotides line up with TRBD1. The germline gives CDR1 DFQATT, CDR2 SNEGSKA (reference sequence). V dropped 3 bases and J dropped 8; count of bases not matched to a gene: 8. The CDR3 is 14 amino acids.

The V gene is TRBV27, the J gene TRBJ1-2; 11 bases are a match to TRBD1. The CDR3 has 16 amino acids. Unmatched junction bases numbered 6, after V lost 2 bases and J lost 4 bases. Germline V lookup: CDR1 MNHEY, CDR2 SMNVEV (reference sequence). The CDR3 reads CASSLIGTGGSYGYTF. For the CDR3, the DNA is TGTGCCAGCAGTTTAATAGGGACAGGGGGTAGCTATGGCTACACCTTC.

The chain recombines TRBV3-1 (or the pseudogene TRBV3-2) with TRBJ2-5, with D uncertain. This CDR3 comprises 18 residues. V lost 0 bases, J lost 2 bases, and 19 bases lay in between. In germline, CDR1 is LGHDT, CDR2 YNNKEL (reference sequence). CDR3: CASSQDEMPVRSQETQYF. DNA of the CDR3: TGTGCCAGCAGCCAAGATGAGATGCCAGTGCGGTCTCAAGAGACCCAGTACTTC.

Remarks on this clone: A junction boundary mismatches the germline segment, possibly from a read error. V and J are TRBV4-2 and TRBJ1-1; D gene unclear. Germline lookup yields CDR1 LGHNA and CDR2 YNFKEQ. The CDR3 has 15 amino acids. Here the CDR3 reads CASSQEVLRNAEAFF. The CDR3 nucleotides read TGTGCCAGCAGCCAAGAGGTTTTGCGGAACGCTGAAGCTTTCTTT.

The rearrangement uses TRBV30 and TRBJ2-1, with D hard to call. Germline-derived CDR1 and CDR2 are GTSNPN and SVGIG (reference sequence). V lost 3 bases, J lost 0 bases, and 9 bases lay in between. The length of the CDR3 is 14 residues. The CDR3 DNA reads as TGTGCCTGGAGCCCCGGTGCCTCCTACAATGAGCAGTTCTTC. Translating gives CAWSPGASYNEQFF.

The rearrangement links TRBV9 to TRBJ2-7; 13 bases are shared with TRBD2. Trimming cost V 4 bases and J 5 bases; bases outside gene matches: 6. Germline V gives CDR1 SGDLS, CDR2 YYNGEE. The CDR3 contains 15 residues. DNA of the CDR3: TGTGCCAGCAGCACGACTAGCGGGAGGAGAGACGAGCAGTACTTC. This sequence encodes CASSTTSGRRDEQYF.

The chain couples TRBV6-1 to TRBJ2-3; perhaps TRBD2 as D (5 bases). Germline lookup yields CDR1 MNHNS and CDR2 SASEGT. V was clipped by 2 bases and J by 1 base, with 10 bases between them. This CDR3 is built from 15 residues. CDR3 loop: CASSERLEGTDTQYF. CDR3 nucleotide sequence: TGTGCCAGCAGTGAACGGTTGGAGGGCACAGATACGCAGTATTTT.

This clone turned up a few times. V is TRBV7-2 and J is TRBJ1-5; no clear D. The CDR3 contains 14 residues. Germline V lookup: CDR1 SGHTA, CDR2 FQGNSA. V shed 2 bases and J shed 2 bases, with 7 bases lying between them. CDR3 region: CASSLIGGNQPQHF. Written as DNA, the CDR3 is TGTGCCAGCAGCTTAATAGGAGGCAATCAGCCCCAGCATTTT.

This chain joins TRBV18 and TRBJ1-1, with D possibly matching TRBD1 (5 bases). The length of the CDR3 is 12 residues. Deletions cut 3 bases from V and 7 bases from J, with 9 bases between. The V gene's germline CDR1 is KGHSH and CDR2 LQKENI. For the CDR3, the DNA is TGTGCCAGCTCACCTCAGGGCGGTGAAGCTTTCTTT. It is translated as CASSPQGGEAFF.

The chain links TRBV5-4 to TRBJ2-7, with 8 bases fitting TRBD2. The CDR3 is made up of 14 amino acids. V dropped 1 base and J dropped 2; count of bases not matched to a gene: 2. The germline V gene has CDR1 SGHNT and CDR2 YYREEE (reference sequence). The CDR3 region has the DNA TGTGCCAGCAGCTTGTCCGGGGGGGCCTACGAGCAGTACTTC. Translation gives CASSLSGGAYEQYF.

This chain joins TRBV7-8 and TRBJ1-3, with D perhaps TRBD1 (6 bases). The germline V and J ends were trimmed by 1 base and 0 bases, with 13 bases remaining between them. The CDR3 covers 17 residues. The germline V gene has CDR1 SGHVS and CDR2 FQNEAQ. DNA of the CDR3: TGTGCCAGCAGCTTAGGGGGGCAGGGCTCCTCTGGAAACACCATATATTTT. As protein: CASSLGGQGSSGNTIYF. The full variable domain, completed using reference TRBV7-8 and TRBJ1-3, is GAGVSQSPRYKVAKRGQDVALRCDPISGHVSLFWYQQALGQGPEFLTYFQNEAQLDKSGLPSDRFFAERPEGSVSTLKIQRTQQEDSAVYLCASSLGGQGSSGNTIYFGEGSWLTVV.